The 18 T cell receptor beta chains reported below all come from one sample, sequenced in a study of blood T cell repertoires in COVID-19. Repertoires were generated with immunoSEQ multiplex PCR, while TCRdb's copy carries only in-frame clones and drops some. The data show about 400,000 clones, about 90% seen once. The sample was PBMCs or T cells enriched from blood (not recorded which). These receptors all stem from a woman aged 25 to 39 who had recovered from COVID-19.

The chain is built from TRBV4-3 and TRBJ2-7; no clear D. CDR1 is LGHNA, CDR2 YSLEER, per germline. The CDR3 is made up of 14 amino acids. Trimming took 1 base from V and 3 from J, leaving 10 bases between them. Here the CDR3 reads CASSQVVDIYEQYF. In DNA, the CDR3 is TGCGCCAGCAGCCAAGTAGTAGATATCTACGAGCAGTACTTC.

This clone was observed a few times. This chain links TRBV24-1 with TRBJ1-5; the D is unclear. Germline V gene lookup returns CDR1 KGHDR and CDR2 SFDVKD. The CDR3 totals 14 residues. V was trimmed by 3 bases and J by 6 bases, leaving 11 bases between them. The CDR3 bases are TGTGCCACCAGTGATCGCGGGGTTGGTCAGCCCCAGCATTTT. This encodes CATSDRGVGQPQHF.

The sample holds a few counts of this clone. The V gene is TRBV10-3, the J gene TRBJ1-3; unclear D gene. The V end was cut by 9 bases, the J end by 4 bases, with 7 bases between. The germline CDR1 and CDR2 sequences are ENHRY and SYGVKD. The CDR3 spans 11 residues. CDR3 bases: TGTGCCATATTCCAGGGAAACACCATATATTTT. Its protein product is CAIFQGNTIYF.

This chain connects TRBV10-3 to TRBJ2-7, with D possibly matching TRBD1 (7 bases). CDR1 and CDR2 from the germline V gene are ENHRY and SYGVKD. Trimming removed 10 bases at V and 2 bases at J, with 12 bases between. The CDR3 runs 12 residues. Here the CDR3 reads CATQGGTYEQYF. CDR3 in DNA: TGTGCCACCCAGGGGGGAACCTACGAGCAGTACTTC.

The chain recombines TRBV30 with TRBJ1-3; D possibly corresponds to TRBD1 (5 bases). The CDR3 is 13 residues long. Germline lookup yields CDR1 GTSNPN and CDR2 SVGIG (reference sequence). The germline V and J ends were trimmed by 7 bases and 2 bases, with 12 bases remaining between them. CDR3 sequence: CAYKQDPGNTIYF. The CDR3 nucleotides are TGTGCCTATAAACAGGATCCTGGAAACACCATATATTTT.

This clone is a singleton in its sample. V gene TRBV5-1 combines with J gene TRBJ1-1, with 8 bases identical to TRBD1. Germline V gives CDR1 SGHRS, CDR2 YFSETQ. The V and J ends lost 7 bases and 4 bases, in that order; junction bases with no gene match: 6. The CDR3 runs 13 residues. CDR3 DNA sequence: TGCGCCAGCGGACGACAGGGGAGCACTGAAGCTTTCTTT. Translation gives CASGRQGSTEAFF.

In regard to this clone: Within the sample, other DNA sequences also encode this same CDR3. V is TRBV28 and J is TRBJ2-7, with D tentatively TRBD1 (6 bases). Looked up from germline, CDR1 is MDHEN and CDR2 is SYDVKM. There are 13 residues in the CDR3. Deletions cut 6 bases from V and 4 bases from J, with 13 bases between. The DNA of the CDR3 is TGTGCCAGCAGCCTCCTACAGGGTTACGAGCAGTACTTC. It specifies CASSLLQGYEQYF.

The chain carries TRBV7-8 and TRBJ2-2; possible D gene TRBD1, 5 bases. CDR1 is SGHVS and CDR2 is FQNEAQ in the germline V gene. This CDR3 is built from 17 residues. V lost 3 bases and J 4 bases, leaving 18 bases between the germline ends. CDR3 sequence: CASSFYAPRRGTGELFF. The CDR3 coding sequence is TGTGCCAGCAGCTTCTACGCACCCCGAAGGGGCACCGGGGAGCTGTTTTTT.

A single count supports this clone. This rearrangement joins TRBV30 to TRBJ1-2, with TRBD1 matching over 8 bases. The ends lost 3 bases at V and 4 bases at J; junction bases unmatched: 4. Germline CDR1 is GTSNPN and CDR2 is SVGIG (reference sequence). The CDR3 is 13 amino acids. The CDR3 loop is CAWRTGVSYGYTF. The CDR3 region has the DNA TGTGCCTGGAGGACAGGGGTTAGCTATGGCTACACCTTC.

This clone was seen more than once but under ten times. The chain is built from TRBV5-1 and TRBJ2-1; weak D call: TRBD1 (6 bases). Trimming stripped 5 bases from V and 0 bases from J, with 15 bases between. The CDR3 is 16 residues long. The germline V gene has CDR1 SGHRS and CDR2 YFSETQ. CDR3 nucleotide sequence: TGCGCCAGCAGTTTTGGGGGCCCCAGCTCCTACAATGAGCAGTTCTTC. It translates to CASSFGGPSSYNEQFF.

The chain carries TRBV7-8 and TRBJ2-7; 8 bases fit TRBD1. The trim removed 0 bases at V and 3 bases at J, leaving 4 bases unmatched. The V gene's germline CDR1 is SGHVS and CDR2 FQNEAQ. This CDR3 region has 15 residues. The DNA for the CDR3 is TGTGCCAGCAGCTTAGCAGGCAGGGGGCTCTACGAGCAGTACTTC. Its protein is CASSLAGRGLYEQYF.

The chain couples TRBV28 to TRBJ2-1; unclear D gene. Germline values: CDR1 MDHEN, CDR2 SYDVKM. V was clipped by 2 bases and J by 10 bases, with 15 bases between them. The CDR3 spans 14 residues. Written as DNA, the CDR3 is TGTGCCAGCAGTTTAGTGCGCGCGGCCTGGGAGCAGTTCTTC. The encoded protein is CASSLVRAAWEQFF.

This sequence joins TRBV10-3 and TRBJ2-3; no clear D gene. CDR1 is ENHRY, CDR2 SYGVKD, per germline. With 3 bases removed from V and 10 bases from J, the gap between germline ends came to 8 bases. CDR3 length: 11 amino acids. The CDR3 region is CAISDGSAQYF. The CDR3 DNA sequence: TGTGCCATCAGTGATGGAAGCGCGCAGTATTTT.

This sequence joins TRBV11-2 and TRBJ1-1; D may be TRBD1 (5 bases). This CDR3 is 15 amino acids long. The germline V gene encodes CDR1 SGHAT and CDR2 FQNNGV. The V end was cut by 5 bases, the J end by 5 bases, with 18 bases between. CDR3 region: CASSPRAGGETEAFF. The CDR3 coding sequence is TGTGCCAGCAGCCCCCGTGCGGGAGGGGAAACTGAAGCTTTCTTT.

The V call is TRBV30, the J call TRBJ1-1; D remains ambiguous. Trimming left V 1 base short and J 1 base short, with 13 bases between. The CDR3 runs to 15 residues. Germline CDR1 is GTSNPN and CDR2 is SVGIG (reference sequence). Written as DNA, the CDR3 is TGTGCCTGGAGTGACTATGCGGCTGGGAACACTGAAGCTTTCTTT. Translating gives CAWSDYAAGNTEAFF.

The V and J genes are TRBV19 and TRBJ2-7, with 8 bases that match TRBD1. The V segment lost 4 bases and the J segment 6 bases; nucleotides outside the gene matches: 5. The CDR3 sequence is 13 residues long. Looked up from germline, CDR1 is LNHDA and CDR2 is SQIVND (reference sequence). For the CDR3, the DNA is TGTGCCAGTAGTACGACAGGGGCAGGCGAGCAGTACTTC. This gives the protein CASSTTGAGEQYF.

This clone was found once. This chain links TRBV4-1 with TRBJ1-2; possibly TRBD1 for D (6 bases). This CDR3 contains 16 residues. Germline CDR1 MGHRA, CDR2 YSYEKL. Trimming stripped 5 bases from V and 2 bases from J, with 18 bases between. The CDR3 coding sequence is TGCGCCAGCAGCTCCCCTACTCAAACAGGGAACTATGGCTACACCTTC. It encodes CASSSPTQTGNYGYTF.

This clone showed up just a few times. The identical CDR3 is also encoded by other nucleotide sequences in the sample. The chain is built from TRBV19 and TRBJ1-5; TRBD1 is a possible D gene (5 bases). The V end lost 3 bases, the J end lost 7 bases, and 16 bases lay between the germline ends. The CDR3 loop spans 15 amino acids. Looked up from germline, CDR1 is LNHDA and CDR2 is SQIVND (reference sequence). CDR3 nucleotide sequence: TGTGCCAGTAGTATCGGGGGTCGCCGTGGGCAGCCCCAGCATTTT. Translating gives CASSIGGRRGQPQHF.